Below are 27 T cell receptor beta chains sequenced from a single sample in a study of Ad26.COV2.S vaccination and SARS-CoV-2 variants. The treatment here: 15 to 20 received Ad26.COV2.S at low or high dose, single or two shots; a few received placebo; per-sample allocation not given. Specimens were obtained on day 63 following the first vaccine or placebo injection. Repertoires were generated with immunoSEQ multiplex PCR, while TCRdb's copy carries only in-frame clones and drops some. The profile covers around 450,000 clones, with 75% to 95% appearing a single time and 10% to 15% taken by the ten largest. The sample here was peripheral blood, taken in a trial of Ad26.COV2.S vaccine versus placebo. The origin of the receptors is a person aged 18-60 years who received the Ad26.COV2.S COVID-19 vaccine or a placebo.

V gene TRBV4-3 combines with J gene TRBJ2-1; 13 positions agree with TRBD2. V lost 3 bases, J lost 5 bases, and 7 bases stayed unmatched. Germline values: CDR1 LGHNA, CDR2 YSLEER. The CDR3 is made up of 17 amino acids. CDR3 residues: CASSQGAGLAGNNEQFF. In DNA form, the CDR3 reads TGCGCCAGCAGCCAGGGGGCGGGACTAGCGGGGAACAATGAGCAGTTCTTC.

The rearrangement joins TRBV24-1 to TRBJ2-2; 9 bases fit TRBD2. The J segment lost 4 bases and the V segment lost 7 bases, leaving 9 bases of the junction unmatched. The length of the CDR3 is 16 residues. Germline V lookup: CDR1 KGHDR, CDR2 SFDVKD. The CDR3 DNA reads as TGTGCCACCAGCCCCCTTAGCGGGAGTTTCACCGGGGAGCTGTTTTTT. Its protein product is CATSPLSGSFTGELFF.

This clone was observed a single time. The CDR3 is CSVVWQNIQYF. The CDR3 region has the DNA TGCAGCGTTGTGTGGCAAAACATTCAGTACTTC. The chain couples TRBV29-1 to TRBJ2-4, with unresolved D. The CDR3 extends over 11 amino acids. V lost 4 bases and J lost 5, with 6 bases in between. Germline-derived CDR1 and CDR2 are SQVTM and ANQGSEA. The full variable domain, its missing parts supplied by reference TRBV29-1 and TRBJ2-4, is SAVISQKPSRDICQRGTSLTIQCQVDSQVTMMFWYRQQPGQSLTLIATANQGSEATYESGFVIDKFPISRPNLTFSTLTVSNMSPEDSSIYLCSVVWQNIQYFGAGTRLSVL.

J is TRBJ2-3 and V is TRBV4-3; 8 bases match TRBD2. This CDR3 is 14 amino acids long. V gave up 4 bases and J gave up 4 bases; unmatched junction bases: 4. The germline V gene has CDR1 LGHNA and CDR2 YSLEER. CDR3 sequence reads: CASSPGGPADTQYF. CDR3 DNA sequence: TGCGCCAGCAGCCCGGGAGGGCCCGCAGATACGCAGTATTTT.

The chain carries TRBV4-3 and TRBJ2-5; 12 bases align to TRBD1. Germline CDR1 LGHNA, CDR2 YSLEER. With V trimmed by 4 bases and J by 5 bases, 8 bases remained unmatched. The CDR3 extends over 16 amino acids. DNA for the CDR3: TGCGCCAGCAGCCCCGGGACAGGGGGCCCACTGGAGACCCAGTACTTC. Its translation is CASSPGTGGPLETQYF.

The V call is TRBV11-2, the J call TRBJ1-3, with D possibly matching TRBD1 (6 bases). The CDR3 loop spans 15 amino acids. Trimming shortened V by 3 bases and J by 4 bases, and 13 bases separated the two germline ends. Looked up from germline, CDR1 is SGHAT and CDR2 is FQNNGV. The CDR3, as DNA: TGTGCCAGCAGCTTTCCGGGGGCAAAGGGAAACACCATATATTTT. It encodes CASSFPGAKGNTIYF.

This chain connects TRBV27 to TRBJ1-1; D gene uncertain. Per the germline V gene, CDR1 is MNHEY and CDR2 is SMNVEV (reference sequence). V lost 3 bases to trimming and J lost 7 bases, with 12 bases between them. This CDR3 is built from 13 residues. The CDR3 loop is CASSFNSLLEAFF. CDR3 nucleotide sequence: TGTGCCAGCAGTTTCAATTCACTCCTTGAAGCTTTCTTT.

The chain is built from TRBV2 and TRBJ1-4; D unresolved. This CDR3 is built from 14 residues. Germline lookup yields CDR1 SNHLY and CDR2 FYNNEI. Trimming took off 2 bases at V and 7 bases at J, with 11 bases between the two ends. The CDR3 spells CASSERAGGEKLFF. In nucleotides, the CDR3 is TGTGCCAGCAGTGAACGGGCCGGTGGTGAAAAACTGTTTTTT.

This clone was observed a single time. This chain joins TRBV27 and TRBJ2-1, with 11 bases aligning to TRBD2. The CDR3 consists of 15 residues. The V gene end was trimmed by 5 bases and the J gene end by 9 bases; junction bases not matched to a gene: 9. The V gene's germline CDR1 is MNHEY and CDR2 SMNVEV (reference sequence). The CDR3 protein is CASSATTSGMGEQFF. The CDR3 DNA reads TGTGCCAGCAGTGCTACGACTAGCGGGATGGGTGAGCAGTTCTTC.

The count of this clone is one. The chain is built from TRBV7-6 and TRBJ2-3; 10 nucleotides line up with TRBD2. The ends lost 2 bases at V and 3 bases at J; junction bases unmatched: 2. This CDR3 has 15 residues. Per the germline V gene, CDR1 is SGHVS and CDR2 is FNYEAQ. The CDR3 is CASSLLAGETDTQYF. The CDR3 coding sequence is TGTGCCAGCAGCTTACTAGCGGGAGAGACAGATACGCAGTATTTT.

This clone was recorded a few times. The gene calls are TRBV6-1 and TRBJ2-3; possibly TRBD1 or TRBD2 for D (5 bases each). Germline lookup yields CDR1 MNHNS and CDR2 SASEGT. This CDR3 region has 19 residues. Between the trimmed V and J ends, which lost 2 bases and 2 bases, there was a span of 23 bases. The CDR3 DNA sequence: TGTGCCAGCAGTGAATCTGGACTCAGGCTATCGGGGCTCACAGATACGCAGTATTTT. Translating gives CASSESGLRLSGLTDTQYF.

The chain is built from TRBV5-1 and TRBJ2-5; tentatively, D is TRBD1 or TRBD2 (5 bases each). Trimming took 0 bases from V and 3 from J, leaving 9 bases between them. The germline V gene encodes CDR1 SGHRS and CDR2 YFSETQ. The CDR3 length is 14 residues. CDR3 loop: CASSLAGTKETQYF. The CDR3 nucleotides are TGCGCCAGCAGCTTGGCAGGGACCAAAGAGACCCAGTACTTC.

This chain connects TRBV3-1 (or the pseudogene TRBV3-2) to TRBJ2-1, with 11 bases that match TRBD2. The CDR3 runs 16 residues. Germline CDR1 reads LGHDT; CDR2 reads YNNKEL (reference sequence). Trimming removed 5 bases from V and 4 bases from J; junction bases left unmatched: 7. In DNA form, the CDR3 reads TGTGCCAGCAGCGATCTAGCGGGAGGTGCTTACAATGAGCAGTTCTTC. Its translation: CASSDLAGGAYNEQFF.

The rearrangement uses TRBV2 and TRBJ2-7; 7 nucleotides align to TRBD1. The length of the CDR3 is 15 residues. CDR1 SNHLY and CDR2 FYNNEI come from the germline V gene. Unmatched junction bases numbered 11, after V lost 6 bases and J lost 3 bases. Here the CDR3 DNA reads TGTGCCAGCAGCGCGAATACGGGACAGCTCTACGAGCAGTACTTC. Residues: CASSANTGQLYEQYF.

The J gene is TRBJ2-7, the V gene TRBV5-1, with D perhaps matching TRBD1 or TRBD2 (6 bases each). V was pared by 4 bases and J by 7 bases, with 21 bases between. Germline CDR1 SGHRS, CDR2 YFSETQ. The CDR3 totals 15 residues. CDR3 bases: TGCGCCAGCAGCCCGGGGGACGGACAGCCTTCAGAGCAGTACTTC. Its protein is CASSPGDGQPSEQYF.

V is TRBV11-2 and J is TRBJ2-7; 12 bases map to TRBD2. V lost 10 bases and J lost 6; bases outside the gene matches: 16. The CDR3 spans 16 residues. Germline CDR1 reads SGHAT; CDR2 reads FQNNGV. CDR3 nucleotides: TGTGCCACCTACTCGACAGGGGCTAGCGGGAGGGGCGAGCAGTACTTC. As protein: CATYSTGASGRGEQYF.

Regarding this clone: The same CDR3 can be traced to other DNA sequences in this sample. The V gene is TRBV7-9, the J gene TRBJ1-1; maybe TRBD1 (5 bases). Per germline, CDR1 SEHNR and CDR2 FQNEAQ (reference sequence). The CDR3 contains 14 residues. Trimming took 3 bases from V and 0 from J, leaving 8 bases between them. The CDR3 bases are TGTGCCAGCAGCTTGACAGAAATGAACACTGAAGCTTTCTTT. It translates to CASSLTEMNTEAFF.

The table lists this clone with a few counts. The chain recombines TRBV2 with TRBJ1-5; D is perhaps TRBD1 (5 bases). Germline lookup yields CDR1 SNHLY and CDR2 FYNNEI. This CDR3 region has 16 residues. Between the trimmed V and J ends, which lost 1 base and 3 bases, there was a span of 13 bases. CDR3 in DNA: TGTGCCAGCAGTGAAGAATGGGACCGCGCCAATCAGCCCCAGCATTTT. Translated: CASSEEWDRANQPQHF.

The rearrangement joins TRBV28 to TRBJ1-1, with a weak D call TRBD1 (5 bases). The CDR3 length is 18 residues. Trimming pared 6 bases from V and 3 bases from J, leaving 26 bases between. CDR1 and CDR2 (germline): MDHEN, SYDVKM. The CDR3 nucleotides are TGTGCCAGCAGCTCCCCTAGGTTCGACGCAGGGTTGGACACTGAAGCTTTCTTT. Its translation is CASSSPRFDAGLDTEAFF.

The V call is TRBV7-6, the J call TRBJ2-1; weak D call: TRBD2 (6 bases). The V gene's germline CDR1 is SGHVS and CDR2 FNYEAQ. The CDR3 has 16 residues. The V end was cut by 5 bases, the J end by 0 bases, with 14 bases between. The DNA for the CDR3 is TGTGCCAGCAGCCAACGGGCGGGAAGCTCCTACAATGAGCAGTTCTTC. Its protein is CASSQRAGSSYNEQFF.

The V gene is TRBV20-1, the J gene TRBJ2-7, with D unclear. The CDR3 covers 10 residues. With 6 bases removed from V and 7 bases from J, the gap between germline ends came to 10 bases. CDR1 is DFQATT and CDR2 is SNEGSKA in the germline V gene (reference sequence). The chain's CDR3 is CSAGLGEQYF. In nucleotides, the CDR3 is TGCAGTGCGGGTCTGGGGGAGCAGTACTTC.

The J gene is TRBJ2-7, the V gene TRBV7-2, with TRBD2 as a possible D gene (5 bases). The germline V and J ends were trimmed by 7 bases and 5 bases, with 15 bases remaining between them. The CDR3 spans 13 residues. Germline values: CDR1 SGHTA, CDR2 FQGNSA. The CDR3 region has the DNA TGTGCCAGCACCGGAAGGCTCGGGGACGAGCAGTACTTC. This encodes CASTGRLGDEQYF. The entire variable domain, with the rest obtained from reference TRBV7-2 and TRBJ2-7, is as follows: GAGVSQSPSNKVTEKGKDVELRCDPISGHTALYWYRQSLGQGLEFLIYFQGNSAPDKSGLPSDRFSAERTGGSVSTLTIQRTQQEDSAVYLCASTGRLGDEQYFGPGTRLTVT.

The chain links TRBV6-5 to TRBJ1-2; D perhaps matches TRBD1 (5 bases). There are 13 residues in the CDR3. Trimming removed 2 bases from V and 6 bases from J, with 10 bases in between. The V gene's germline CDR1 is MNHEY and CDR2 SVGAGI. In DNA form, the CDR3 reads TGTGCCAGCAGTTACATTAAGGGACATGGCTACACCTTC. The encoded protein is CASSYIKGHGYTF.

The chain recombines TRBV10-3 with TRBJ2-3; no definite D call. CDR3 length: 13 amino acids. Germline values: CDR1 ENHRY, CDR2 SYGVKD. Between the trimmed V and J ends, which lost 11 bases and 2 bases, there was a span of 14 bases. The CDR3 nucleotides read TGTGCCTCCGTAGCCGAACCCACAGATACGCAGTATTTT. Protein: CASVAEPTDTQYF.

The J gene is TRBJ1-3, the V gene TRBV5-4; D is ambiguous. V dropped 4 bases and J dropped 2 bases, with 13 bases sitting between them. Germline V gene sequence: CDR1 SGHNT, CDR2 YYREEE (reference sequence). This CDR3 has 15 residues. In DNA, the CDR3 is TGTGCCAGCAGCCCGGACTTATCTACTGGAAACACCATATATTTT. This sequence encodes CASSPDLSTGNTIYF.

The rearrangement uses TRBV5-1 and TRBJ1-6; the match to TRBD1 covers 8 bases. Germline assignment: CDR1 SGHRS and CDR2 YFSETQ. V gave up 4 bases and J gave up 9 bases; unmatched junction bases: 9. The CDR3 totals 15 residues. CDR3 sequence (DNA): TGCGCCAGCAGCGCTGGACAGGGAGGTATTTCACCCCTCCACTTT. Translating gives CASSAGQGGISPLHF. The variable domain in full, completed from reference TRBV5-1 and TRBJ1-6, reads KAGVTQTPRYLIKTRGQQVTLSCSPISGHRSVSWYQQTPGQGLQFLFEYFSETQRNKGNFPGRFSGRQFSNSRSEMNVSTLELGDSALYLCASSAGQGGISPLHFGNGTRLTVT.

The genes are TRBV12-3 or TRBV12-4 and TRBJ1-4; D is unclear. CDR3 length: 13 residues. The V gene lost 3 bases and the J gene lost 5 bases, with 7 bases spanning the gap. CDR3 sequence reads: CASSFWSNEKLFF. The CDR3 DNA is TGTGCCAGCAGTTTTTGGTCCAATGAAAAACTGTTTTTT.